This T cell receptor beta chain emerged from a study of PD-1 blockade in classical Hodgkin lymphoma. Measured with immunoSEQ multiplex PCR; TCRdb has only the in-frame clones, and not every one. The sample carries more than 85,000 clones, around 90% recorded once. The ends lost 4 bases at V and 5 bases at J; junction bases unmatched: 11. This CDR3 comprises 15 residues. Germline V gives CDR1 MDHEN, CDR2 SYDVKM. Study results and limitations: The study found complete responders had baseline diversity similar to newly diagnosed patients.

As regards this clone: The antigen remains unidentified.

With no exception, relapse followed autologous stem cell transplantation in all patients, and brentuximab vedotin exposure varied. This rearrangement joins TRBV28 to TRBJ2-7, with 7 positions matching TRBD1. The sample here was peripheral blood mononuclear cells (PBMCs), taken before the second cycle of nivolumab. The sequence was obtained from a human donor with classical Hodgkin lymphoma. The CDR3 region has the DNA TGTGCCAGCAGTTCCCTGACAGGGAGTCCCAACGAGCAGTACTTC. It codes for CASSSLTGSPNEQYF.